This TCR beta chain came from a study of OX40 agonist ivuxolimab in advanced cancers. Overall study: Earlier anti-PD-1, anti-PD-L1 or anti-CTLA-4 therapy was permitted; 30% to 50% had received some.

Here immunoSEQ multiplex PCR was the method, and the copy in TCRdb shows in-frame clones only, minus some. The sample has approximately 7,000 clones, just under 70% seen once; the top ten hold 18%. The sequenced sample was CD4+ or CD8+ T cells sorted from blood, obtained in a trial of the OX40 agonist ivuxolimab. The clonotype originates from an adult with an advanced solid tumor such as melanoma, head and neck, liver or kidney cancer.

The CDR3 region has the DNA TGTGCCTGGAGTGTAGGTGGGACCGAAGCTTTCTTT. Translation: CAWSVGGTEAFF. The chain combines TRBV30 with TRBJ1-1; perhaps TRBD1 as D (5 bases). In germline, CDR1 is GTSNPN, CDR2 SVGIG (reference sequence). CDR3 length equals 12 residues. The ends were cut back, 0 bases at V and 8 bases at J, with 10 bases in the middle.